A selection of T cell receptor beta chains follows, all from one sample in a study of CXCR3-negative and CXCR3-positive naive CD8 T cells. TCRdb reprocessed the 5' RACE reads, keeping one entry per CDR3 protein, no DNA. The sample shows under 75,000 distinct CDR3 sequences, and 4.3% sits with its ten largest clones. The sequencing input was naive CXCR3- CD8+ T cells from blood. The source is a human donor in good health. Some clones in this sample may be carry-over from other donors' samples. Each CDR3 is given with its conserved first and last residue. The size entry is marked missing in some rows and otherwise reads once, few, many or a size class.

j_call cdr3_length v_call clone_size cdr3_aa
TRBJ1-6 13 TRBV20-1 NA CSASAGDNSPLHF
TRBJ1-1 12 TRBV29-1 NA CSAWTGAGEAFF
TRBJ2-2 14 TRBV7-8 NA CASSDTANTGELFF
TRBJ2-3 16 TRBV4-3 NA CASSQGAAGSTDTQYF
TRBJ2-5 12 TRBV7-6 NA CASSALEETQYF
TRBJ2-7 15 TRBV20-1 medium-sized CSARDLQDIAYEQYF
TRBJ2-3 16 TRBV29-1 NA CSVGPIMGGDTDTQYF
TRBJ2-2 14 TRBV15 NA CATRDGGNTGEMFF
TRBJ2-7 17 TRBV18 NA CASSPPPSGGPLYEQYF
TRBJ2-7 11 TRBV5-1 NA CASSRDYEQYF
TRBJ1-5 15 TRBV7-9 NA CASSPDRGGNQPQHF
TRBJ2-5 17 TRBV28 NA CASPERGLFTNQETQYF
TRBJ2-3 14 TRBV20-1 NA CSASGLAGTDTQYF
TRBJ2-7 12 TRBV29-1 NA CSVEYYRGEQYF
TRBJ1-2 16 TRBV6-5 NA CASSRPRGNVNYGYTF
TRBJ2-2 16 TRBV6-5 NA CASSPSGPSGTGELFF
TRBJ2-3 13 TRBV21-1 NA CASSNGGKDTQYF
TRBJ2-1 11 TRBV20-1 NA CSARLASEQFF
TRBJ2-5 13 TRBV18 NA CASSRPQGETQYF
TRBJ2-1 15 TRBV6-2/TRBV6-3 NA CASSQGQGPLAEQFF
TRBJ1-1 15 TRBV7-2 NA CASSLAGRPSTEAFF
TRBJ1-1 14 TRBV14 NA CASSQNFGTTEAFF
TRBJ1-3 14 TRBV6-2/TRBV6-3 NA CASNPTDSGNTIYF
TRBJ2-7 14 TRBV27 NA CASSEGGVGYEQYF
TRBJ1-4 14 TRBV14 NA CASSRTEDVEKLFF
TRBJ2-3 15 TRBV6-1 NA CASSLPDGHTDTQYF
TRBJ1-4 15 TRBV7-6 NA CASSLYDRGGEKLFF
TRBJ2-1 15 TRBV19 NA CASRLAESSYNEQFF
TRBJ2-7 12 TRBV12-3/TRBV12-4 NA CASSEGSYEQYF
TRBJ1-2 14 TRBV7-9 NA CASSLPGANYGYTF